The rows below give T cell receptor beta chains drawn from one sample of a study of Graves' ophthalmopathy and Graves' hyperthyroidism. TCRdb called the multiplex PCR reads again in MiXCR, with one record for every CDR3 protein. The table includes hundreds of thousands of distinct CDR3 sequences, about 20% detected once. The sample comprised peripheral blood. The receptors were sampled from a young woman with stable Graves' hyperthyroidism. Some clones in this sample may be carry-over from other donors' samples. Both conserved end residues are part of each CDR3. The order of the fields is D gene, clone size, V gene, CDR3 protein. D genes are given only for firm matches. The size field is filled for only some rows; it gives once, few, many or a size class.

>TRBD2|many|TRBV6-1
CATLERGVAYEQYF
>NA|NA|TRBV7-9
CASSSAEGGVETQYF
>NA|many|TRBV10-1
CASSESISAFRTYEQYF
>NA|few|TRBV6-1
CASSEVGAPSSGANVLTF
>NA|many|TRBV29-1
CSVEEGAASGELFF
>NA|many|TRBV6-1
CASGTDGNTGELFF
>NA|many|TRBV20-1
CSANGELNTEAFF
>NA|few|TRBV6-1
CASSEEVTGSGTQYF
>TRBD2|NA|TRBV11-1
CASSFLIPSGGSAYEQYF
>NA|few|TRBV15
CATSRDSSGNTIYF
>TRBD2|NA|TRBV30
CAWSSGVFEQYF
>NA|few|TRBV4-1
CASSQVTGNYEQYF
>NA|many|TRBV30
CAWSATGDSPLHF
>TRBD1|NA|TRBV11-2
CASSLEMRQGVWQYF
>TRBD1|few|TRBV4-2
CAGGGDRDTEAFF
>NA|many|TRBV9
CASSVRGAPSGANVLTF
>TRBD2|many|TRBV6-2/TRBV6-3
CASSLGLAGGKLAKNIQYF
>TRBD2|many|TRBV6-5
CASSYGTSDTGELFF